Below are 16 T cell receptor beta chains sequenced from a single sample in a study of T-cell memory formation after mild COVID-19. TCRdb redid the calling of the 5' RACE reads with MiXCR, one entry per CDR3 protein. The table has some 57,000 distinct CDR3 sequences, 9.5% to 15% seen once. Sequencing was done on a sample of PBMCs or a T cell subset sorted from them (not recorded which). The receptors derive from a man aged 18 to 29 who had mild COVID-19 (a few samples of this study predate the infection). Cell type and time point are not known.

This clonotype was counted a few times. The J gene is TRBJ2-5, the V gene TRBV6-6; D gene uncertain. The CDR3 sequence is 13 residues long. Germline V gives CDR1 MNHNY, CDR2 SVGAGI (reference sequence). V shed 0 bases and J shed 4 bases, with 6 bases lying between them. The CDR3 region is CASSYSRRETQYF. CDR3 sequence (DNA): TGTGCCAGCAGTTACTCCCGTCGAGAGACCCAGTACTTC.

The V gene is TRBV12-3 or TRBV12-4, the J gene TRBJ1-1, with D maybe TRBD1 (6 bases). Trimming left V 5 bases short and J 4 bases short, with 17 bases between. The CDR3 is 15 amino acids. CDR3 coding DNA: TGTGCCAGCAGTATCTCGGCAGGGGTGGGCACTGAAGCTTTCTTT. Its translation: CASSISAGVGTEAFF.

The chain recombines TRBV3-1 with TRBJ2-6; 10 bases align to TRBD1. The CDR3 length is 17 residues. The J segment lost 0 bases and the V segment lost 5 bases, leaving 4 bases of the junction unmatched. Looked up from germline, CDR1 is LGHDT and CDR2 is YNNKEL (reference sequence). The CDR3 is CASSGDRGNSGANVLTF. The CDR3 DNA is TGTGCCAGCAGCGGGGACAGGGGAAACTCTGGGGCCAACGTCCTGACTTTC.

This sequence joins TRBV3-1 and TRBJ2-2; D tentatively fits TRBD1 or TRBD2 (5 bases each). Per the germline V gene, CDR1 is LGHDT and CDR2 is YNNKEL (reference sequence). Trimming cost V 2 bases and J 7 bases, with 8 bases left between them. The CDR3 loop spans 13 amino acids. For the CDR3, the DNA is TGTGCCAGCAGCCAACGAGGGGTCGGGGAGCTGTTTTTT. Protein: CASSQRGVGELFF.

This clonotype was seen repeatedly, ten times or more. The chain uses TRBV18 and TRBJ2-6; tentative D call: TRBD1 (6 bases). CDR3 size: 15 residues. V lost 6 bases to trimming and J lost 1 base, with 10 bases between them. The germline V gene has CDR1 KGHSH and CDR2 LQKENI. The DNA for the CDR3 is TGTGCCAGCTCTCTACAGGGTTCTGGGGCCAACGTCCTGACTTTC. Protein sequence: CASSLQGSGANVLTF. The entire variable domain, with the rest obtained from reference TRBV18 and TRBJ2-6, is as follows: NAGVMQNPRHLVRRRGQEARLRCSPMKGHSHVYWYRQLPEEGLKFMVYLQKENIIDESGMPKERFSAEFPKEGPSILRIQQVVRGDSAAYFCASSLQGSGANVLTFGAGSRLTVL.

The CDR3 nucleotides read TGTGCCACCAGTGATTCAGGAGACTACAATGAGCAGTTCTTC. Translating it yields CATSDSGDYNEQFF. This sequence joins TRBV24-1 and TRBJ2-1; D is uncertain. CDR3 length: 14 amino acids. CDR1 KGHDR and CDR2 SFDVKD come from the germline V gene. V was shortened by 2 bases and J by 3 bases, with 7 bases between the two germline ends.

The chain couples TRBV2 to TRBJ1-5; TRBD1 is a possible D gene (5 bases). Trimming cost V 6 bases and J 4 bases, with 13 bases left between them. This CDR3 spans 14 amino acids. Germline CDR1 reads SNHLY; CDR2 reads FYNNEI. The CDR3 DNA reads TGTGCCAGCAGCTTGAGCGGGGGAAATCAGCCCCAGCATTTT. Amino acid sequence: CASSLSGGNQPQHF.

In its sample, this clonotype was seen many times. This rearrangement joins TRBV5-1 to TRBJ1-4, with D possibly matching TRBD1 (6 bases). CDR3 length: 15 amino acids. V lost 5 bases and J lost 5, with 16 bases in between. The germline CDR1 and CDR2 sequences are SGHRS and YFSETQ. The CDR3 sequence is CASRPRGTSNEKLFF. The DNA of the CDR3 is TGCGCCAGCAGACCCCGGGGGACATCGAATGAAAAACTGTTTTTT.

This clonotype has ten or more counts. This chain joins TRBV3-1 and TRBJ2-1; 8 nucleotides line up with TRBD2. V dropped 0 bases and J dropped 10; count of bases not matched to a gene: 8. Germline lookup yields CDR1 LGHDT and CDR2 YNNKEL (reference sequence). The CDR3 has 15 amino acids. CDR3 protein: CASSQDAGGAPEQFF. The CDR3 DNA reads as TGTGCCAGCAGCCAAGATGCCGGGGGGGCCCCCGAGCAGTTCTTC.

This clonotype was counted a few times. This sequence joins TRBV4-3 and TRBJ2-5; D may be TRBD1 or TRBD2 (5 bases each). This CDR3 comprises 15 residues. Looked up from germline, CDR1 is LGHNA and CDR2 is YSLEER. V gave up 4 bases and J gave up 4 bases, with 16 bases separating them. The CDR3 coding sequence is TGCGCCAGCAGCCCACAGGCAGGGACGCGAGAGACCCAGTACTTC. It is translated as CASSPQAGTRETQYF.

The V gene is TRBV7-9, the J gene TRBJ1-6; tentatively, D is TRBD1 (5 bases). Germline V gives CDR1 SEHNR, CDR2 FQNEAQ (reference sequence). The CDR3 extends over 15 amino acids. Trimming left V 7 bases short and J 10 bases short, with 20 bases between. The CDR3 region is CASTLEGPRDSPLHF. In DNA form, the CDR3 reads TGTGCCAGCACGCTAGAGGGACCCAGGGACTCACCCCTCCACTTT.

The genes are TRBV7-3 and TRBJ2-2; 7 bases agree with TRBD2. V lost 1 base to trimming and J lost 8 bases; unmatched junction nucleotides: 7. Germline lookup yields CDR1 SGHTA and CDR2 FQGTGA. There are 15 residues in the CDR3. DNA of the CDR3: TGTGCCAGCAGCTTAAGCCCCGGGGGGTCGGGGGAGCTGTTTTTT. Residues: CASSLSPGGSGELFF.

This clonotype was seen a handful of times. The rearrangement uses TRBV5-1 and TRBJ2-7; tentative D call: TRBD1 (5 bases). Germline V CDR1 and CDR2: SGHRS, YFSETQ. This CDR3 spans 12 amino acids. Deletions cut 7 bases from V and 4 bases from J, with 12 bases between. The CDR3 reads CASAAGNYEQYF. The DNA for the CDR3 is TGCGCCAGCGCAGCAGGGAATTACGAGCAGTACTTC. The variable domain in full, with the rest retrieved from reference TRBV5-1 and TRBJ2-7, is KAGVTQTPRYLIKTRGQQVTLSCSPISGHRSVSWYQQTPGQGLQFLFEYFSETQRNKGNFPGRFSGRQFSNSRSEMNVSTLELGDSALYLCASAAGNYEQYFGPGTRLTVT.

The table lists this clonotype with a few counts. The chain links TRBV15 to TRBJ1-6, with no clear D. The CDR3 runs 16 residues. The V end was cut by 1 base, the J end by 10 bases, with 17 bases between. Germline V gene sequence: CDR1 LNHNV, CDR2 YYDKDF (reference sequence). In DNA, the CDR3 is TGTGCCACCAGCAGAGCCGGCTCGGGGATTATGTCACCCCTCCACTTT. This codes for CATSRAGSGIMSPLHF.

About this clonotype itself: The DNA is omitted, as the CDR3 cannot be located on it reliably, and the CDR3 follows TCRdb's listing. The CDR3 spells CASRWRTSPGSCFF. This chain connects TRBV2 to TRBJ2-2. A total of 14 residues make up the CDR3, ends included. CDR1 and CDR2 from the germline V gene are SNHLY and FYNNEI.

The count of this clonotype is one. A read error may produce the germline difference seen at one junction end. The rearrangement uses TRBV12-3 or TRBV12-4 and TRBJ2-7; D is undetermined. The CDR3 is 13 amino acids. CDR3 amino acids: CASSFGNSYVQYF. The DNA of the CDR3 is TGTGCCAGCAGTTTTGGCAACTCTTACGTGCAGTACTTC.